The 28 T cell receptor beta chains in this list originate from one sample, sequenced in a study of blood T cell repertoires in COVID-19. Data came from immunoSEQ multiplex PCR; TCRdb stores just in-frame clones and leaves some out. The sample lists more than 95,000 clones, 88% seen once, with 1.5% in the top ten. The sample taken for sequencing was peripheral blood. Receptors were obtained from a human donor in a cohort sampled during active COVID-19.

This chain connects TRBV29-1 to TRBJ2-2, with 10 bases that match TRBD2. After removal of 4 bases from V and 4 bases from J, the junction contained 3 bases not matched to a gene. The CDR3 contains 14 residues. CDR1 is SQVTM and CDR2 is ANQGSEA in the germline V gene. CDR3 DNA sequence: TGCAGCGTTGCTAGCGGGAGTGGCACCGGGGAGCTGTTTTTT. This encodes CSVASGSGTGELFF.

V and J are TRBV12-3 or TRBV12-4 and TRBJ2-5; D is unclear. Trimming cost V 6 bases and J 4 bases, with 9 bases left between them. The CDR3 contains 12 residues. For the CDR3, the DNA is TGTGCCAGCAGCCTAACCCCAGAGACCCAGTACTTC. It specifies CASSLTPETQYF.

V usage is TRBV5-1 and J usage is TRBJ2-1; D might be TRBD1 (6 bases). CDR1 and CDR2 (germline): SGHRS, YFSETQ. This CDR3 comprises 14 residues. With 4 bases removed from V and 4 bases from J, the gap between germline ends came to 12 bases. The CDR3 DNA reads TGCGCCAGCAGCACCGGACAGATATACAATGAGCAGTTCTTC. It codes for CASSTGQIYNEQFF.

The chain has TRBV28 and TRBJ2-3; D might be TRBD2 (5 bases). The CDR3 is made up of 15 amino acids. Germline V gives CDR1 MDHEN, CDR2 SYDVKM. V dropped 3 bases and J dropped 2 bases, with 12 bases sitting between them. The CDR3 bases are TGTGCCAGCAGTTTTTCGCGAGGACTCACAGATACGCAGTATTTT. Amino acid sequence: CASSFSRGLTDTQYF.

The CDR3 reads CASSLGTSGGARETQYF. The CDR3, as DNA: TGCGCCAGCAGCCTCGGGACTAGCGGGGGGGCCAGGGAGACCCAGTACTTC. The chain uses TRBV4-1 and TRBJ2-5; the match to TRBD2 covers 16 bases. J was trimmed by 5 bases and V by 4 bases; bases with no gene match: 7. The CDR3 extends over 17 amino acids. The germline gives CDR1 MGHRA, CDR2 YSYEKL.

In this sample, this clone turned up once. CDR3 loop: CASSRQGLQETQYF. The CDR3 coding sequence is TGTGCCAGCAGCCGCCAGGGGCTGCAAGAGACCCAGTACTTC. This chain connects TRBV5-5 to TRBJ2-5; TRBD1 might be the D (6 bases). V shed 4 bases and J shed 2 bases, with 12 bases lying between them. In germline, CDR1 is SGHKS, CDR2 YYEKEE (reference sequence). This CDR3 has 14 amino acids.

The chain has TRBV12-3 or TRBV12-4 and TRBJ1-5; D uncertain. The V and J ends lost 2 bases and 3 bases respectively, with 5 bases between them. The CDR3 runs to 13 residues. The CDR3 DNA sequence: TGTGCCAGCAGTTTAACAGACAATCAGCCCCAGCATTTT. It specifies CASSLTDNQPQHF.

The V and J genes are TRBV9 and TRBJ2-7; tentative D call: TRBD1 (6 bases). CDR3 length: 14 residues. V was pared by 1 base and J by 4 bases, with 12 bases between. Germline CDR1 reads SGDLS; CDR2 reads YYNGEE. The CDR3 region has the DNA TGTGCCAGCAGCGTAAAAAGGGGGAAATACGAGCAGTACTTC. It yields the protein CASSVKRGKYEQYF.

V gene TRBV6-1 combines with J gene TRBJ2-7; D ambiguous. The length of the CDR3 is 14 residues. Trimming took off 3 bases at V and 0 bases at J, with 9 bases between the two ends. CDR1 is MNHNS and CDR2 is SASEGT in the germline V gene. CDR3 in DNA: TGTGCCAGCAGTGATTTGGGCAGCTCCTACGAGCAGTACTTC. It specifies CASSDLGSSYEQYF.

This chain connects TRBV5-1 to TRBJ2-1; 8 bases map to TRBD2. The CDR3 has 15 amino acids. Germline CDR1 reads SGHRS; CDR2 reads YFSETQ. The ends lost 0 bases at V and 6 bases at J; junction bases unmatched: 5. The CDR3 here is CASSLEQRGINEQFF. CDR3 sequence (DNA): TGCGCCAGCAGCTTGGAACAGCGGGGGATCAATGAGCAGTTCTTC.

CDR3 DNA sequence: TGTGCCAGCAGCGCGGGGACAGGGCACACCGGGGAGCTGTTTTTT. Amino acids: CASSAGTGHTGELFF. The chain is built from TRBV9 and TRBJ2-2; TRBD1 agrees at 9 bases. Germline V gives CDR1 SGDLS, CDR2 YYNGEE. The CDR3 runs 15 residues. V lost 3 bases and J lost 3; bases outside the gene matches: 3.

The chain is built from TRBV7-9 and TRBJ2-5; 8 positions agree with TRBD1. Per the germline V gene, CDR1 is SEHNR and CDR2 is FQNEAQ (reference sequence). J lost 1 base, V lost 5 bases, and 9 bases had no gene match. This CDR3 has 16 residues. CDR3 sequence reads: CASSLGPGGPQETQYF. The CDR3 DNA follows: TGTGCCAGCAGCCTGGGGCCAGGGGGCCCCCAAGAGACCCAGTACTTC. Full variable domain (outside the CDR3, taken from reference TRBV7-9 and TRBJ2-5): DTGVSQNPRHKITKRGQNVTFRCDPISEHNRLYWYRQTLGQGPEFLTYFQNEAQLEKSRLLSDRFSAERPKGSFSTLEIQRTEQGDSAMYLCASSLGPGGPQETQYFGPGTRLLVL.

A word on this clone: The junction departs from germline at one end; a sequencing error may be responsible. The V gene is TRBV5-1, the J gene TRBJ2-7; TRBD2 agrees at 7 bases. The germline V gene encodes CDR1 SGHRS and CDR2 YFSETQ. The CDR3 is 16 amino acids. The CDR3 bases are TGCGCCAGCAGTTTGGGACGGGACTACGCCTCCTACGAGCAGTACTTC. Amino acid sequence: CASSLGRDYASYEQYF. Full variable domain (missing parts from reference TRBV5-1 and TRBJ2-7): KAGVTQTPRYLIKTRGQQVTLSCSPISGHRSVSWYQQTPGQGLQFLFEYFSETQRNKGNFPGRFSGRQFSNSRSEMNVSTLELGDSALYLCASSLGRDYASYEQYFGPGTRLTVT.

The sample holds one count of this clone. CDR3 bases: TGTGCCAGCAGCTCATCTAGACCCTCGAGCGGGGAGCTGTTTTTT. Translation: CASSSSRPSSGELFF. V usage is TRBV11-2 and J usage is TRBJ2-2; D unresolved. The V gene's germline CDR1 is SGHAT and CDR2 FQNNGV. The germline V and J ends were trimmed by 4 bases and 7 bases, with 16 bases remaining between them. The CDR3 covers 15 residues.

The chain is built from TRBV9 and TRBJ2-3; a weak D match, TRBD1 (6 bases). This CDR3 is 16 amino acids long. The V gene's germline CDR1 is SGDLS and CDR2 YYNGEE. V was pared by 0 bases and J by 3 bases, with 14 bases between. CDR3 nucleotides: TGTGCCAGCAGCGTAGAGGCAGGGGAGAGAACAGATACGCAGTATTTT. The encoded protein is CASSVEAGERTDTQYF.

The V call is TRBV5-4, the J call TRBJ1-3, with D possibly being TRBD1 (6 bases). This CDR3 is built from 16 residues. CDR1 is SGHNT, CDR2 YYREEE, per germline (reference sequence). Trimming removed 2 bases from V and 0 bases from J, with 12 bases in between. This CDR3 is CASSLSGGSSGNTIYF. DNA of the CDR3: TGTGCCAGCAGCTTAAGTGGGGGCAGCTCTGGAAACACCATATATTTT.

The rearrangement joins TRBV3-1 (or the pseudogene TRBV3-2) to TRBJ2-1; 10 bases map to TRBD2. The CDR3 covers 18 residues. Trimming at V came to 4 bases and at J to 7 bases, leaving 16 bases not matched to a gene. Germline loops: CDR1 LGHDT, CDR2 YNNKEL (reference sequence). The CDR3 loop reads CASSPPYSLAGERNEQFF. DNA of the CDR3: TGTGCCAGCAGCCCACCCTATAGTCTAGCGGGAGAGCGGAATGAGCAGTTCTTC.

The V and J genes are TRBV11-2 and TRBJ2-7; TRBD1 agrees at 10 bases. J gave up 1 base and V 5 bases, and 11 bases lay outside the gene matches. Germline values: CDR1 SGHAT, CDR2 FQNNGV. The CDR3 has 17 amino acids. The CDR3 loop reads CASSRDRGTGASYEQYF. The DNA for the CDR3 is TGTGCCAGCAGCCGGGACAGGGGAACGGGTGCGTCCTACGAGCAGTACTTC. Filled out from reference TRBV11-2 and TRBJ2-7, the complete variable domain reads EAGVAQSPRYKIIEKRQSVAFWCNPISGHATLYWYQQILGQGPKLLIQFQNNGVVDDSQLPKDRFSAERLKGVDSTLKIQPAKLEDSAVYLCASSRDRGTGASYEQYFGPGTRLTVT.

V and J are TRBV19 and TRBJ2-2, with 8 bases lining up with TRBD2. This CDR3 has 15 residues. Trimming removed 6 bases from V and 7 bases from J; junction bases left unmatched: 10. Germline assignment: CDR1 LNHDA and CDR2 SQIVND (reference sequence). CDR3 bases: TGTGCCAGTAGCCCGGACCACCGGGGGGGCGGGGAGCTGTTTTTT. This gives the protein CASSPDHRGGGELFF.

The chain joins TRBV2 to TRBJ1-1, with TRBD1 identical over 7 bases. CDR1 and CDR2 from the germline V gene are SNHLY and FYNNEI. The CDR3 is 12 residues long. Trimming at V came to 10 bases and at J to 1 base, leaving 3 bases not matched to a gene. The CDR3 sequence is CAKNRGNTEAFF. The CDR3 DNA is TGTGCCAAAAACAGGGGGAACACTGAAGCTTTCTTT.

The chain carries TRBV5-5 and TRBJ1-1; 9 positions match TRBD1. Germline CDR1 is SGHKS and CDR2 is YYEKEE (reference sequence). V shed 1 base and J 0 bases; nucleotides not matched to a gene: 1. The CDR3 sequence is 15 residues long. The CDR3: CASSLRTGVNTEAFF. The CDR3 DNA sequence: TGTGCCAGCAGCTTGAGGACAGGGGTGAACACTGAAGCTTTCTTT.

The V gene is TRBV30, the J gene TRBJ2-1, with 10 bases fitting TRBD2. With 0 bases clipped from V and 7 bases from J, the junction kept 6 bases outside the gene matches. The germline V gene has CDR1 GTSNPN and CDR2 SVGIG (reference sequence). CDR3 length: 15 amino acids. The CDR3 coding sequence is TGTGCCTGGAGTGTCTCTAGCGGGAGAGGTAATGAGCAGTTCTTC. This codes for CAWSVSSGRGNEQFF.

This chain joins TRBV27 and TRBJ1-1; 8 bases align to TRBD1. Germline assignment: CDR1 MNHEY and CDR2 SMNVEV (reference sequence). This CDR3 is built from 15 residues. V lost 5 bases to trimming and J lost 5 bases; unmatched junction nucleotides: 10. Here the CDR3 reads CASSPSRTGWTEAFF. CDR3 bases: TGTGCCAGCAGTCCCTCACGGACAGGGTGGACTGAAGCTTTCTTT.

The V and J genes are TRBV9 and TRBJ2-3; D may be TRBD2 (5 bases). The V end lost 0 bases, the J end lost 7 bases, and 15 bases lay between the germline ends. Germline CDR1 and CDR2: SGDLS and YYNGEE. This CDR3 is built from 15 residues. CDR3 coding DNA: TGTGCCAGCAGCGTAGCTAACGCCGGGATATATACGCAGTATTTT. Its translation is CASSVANAGIYTQYF. Full variable domain (missing parts from reference TRBV9 and TRBJ2-3): DSGVTQTPKHLITATGQRVTLRCSPRSGDLSVYWYQQSLDQGLQFLIQYYNGEERAKGNILERFSAQQFPDLHSELNLSSLELGDSALYFCASSVANAGIYTQYFGPGTRLTVL.

V and J are TRBV5-1 and TRBJ2-5; 9 nucleotides agree with TRBD1. V shed 2 bases and J 2 bases; nucleotides not matched to a gene: 4. Germline CDR1 is SGHRS and CDR2 is YFSETQ. This CDR3 spans 15 amino acids. The CDR3 nucleotides are TGCGCCAGCAGCTTACAGGGGGCCGGGCAAGAGACCCAGTACTTC. This sequence encodes CASSLQGAGQETQYF.

The rearrangement uses TRBV7-9 and TRBJ2-5, with D perhaps matching TRBD1 (5 bases). The CDR3 contains 12 residues. V lost 2 bases to trimming and J lost 4 bases, with 5 bases between them. The germline gives CDR1 SEHNR, CDR2 FQNEAQ (reference sequence). In DNA form, the CDR3 reads TGTGCCAGCAGCTTACAGGGAGAGACCCAGTACTTC. It codes for CASSLQGETQYF.

The rearrangement links TRBV5-1 to TRBJ2-7; D not resolved. The V end was cut by 0 bases, the J end by 2 bases, with 9 bases between. Germline lookup yields CDR1 SGHRS and CDR2 YFSETQ. This CDR3 has 14 residues. CDR3 DNA sequence: TGCGCCAGCAGCTTGGACAGCTCACCCTACGAGCAGTACTTC. It yields the protein CASSLDSSPYEQYF. Full variable domain (outside the CDR3, taken from reference TRBV5-1 and TRBJ2-7): KAGVTQTPRYLIKTRGQQVTLSCSPISGHRSVSWYQQTPGQGLQFLFEYFSETQRNKGNFPGRFSGRQFSNSRSEMNVSTLELGDSALYLCASSLDSSPYEQYFGPGTRLTVT.

This clone was observed once. Other DNA sequences in the sample encode the same CDR3. V is TRBV5-1 and J is TRBJ2-3, with unresolved D. Per the germline V gene, CDR1 is SGHRS and CDR2 is YFSETQ. The CDR3 loop spans 13 amino acids. Trimming removed 3 bases from V and 3 bases from J, with 8 bases in between. CDR3 residues: CASSSGSTDTQYF. The CDR3 nucleotides are TGCGCCAGCAGCTCAGGAAGTACAGATACGCAGTATTTT.